These 10 T cell receptor beta chains came from one sample sequenced in a study of CXCR3-negative and CXCR3-positive naive CD8 T cells. UMI-tagged TRB cDNA libraries were built via 5' RACE. One entry per CDR3 protein, without DNA, is what TCRdb gives after re-calling the 5' RACE reads. The sample yields roughly 26,000 distinct CDR3 sequences, of which the top ten take up roughly 2.8%. The specimen was naive CXCR3- CD8+ T cells from blood. Subset here: CD45RO-CCR7+CD27+CD95- naive CD8+ T cells lacking CXCR3 (TNR3-). Source of these receptors: a human donor in good health. Some clones in this sample may be carry-over from other donors' samples.

The rearrangement joins TRBV29-1 to TRBJ2-7; the D gene TCRdb calls, TRBD1, cannot be checked with no DNA. There are 17 residues in the CDR3. The germline V gene encodes CDR1 SQVTM and CDR2 ANQGSEA. CDR3 amino acids: CSVEGMVAGAPFGEQYF.

This chain connects TRBV5-5 to TRBJ2-1. Germline assignment: CDR1 SGHKS and CDR2 YYEKEE (reference sequence). The CDR3 has 14 residues. CDR3 sequence: CASSLVPTSNEQFF.

The J gene is TRBJ1-6, the V gene TRBV28; the D call of TRBD1 rests on TCRdb alone, since no DNA is present to check it. CDR3 length: 15 residues. Germline V gene sequence: CDR1 MDHEN, CDR2 SYDVKM. The CDR3 sequence: CASSSDRVFNSPLHF.

The chain is built from TRBV4-3 and TRBJ1-2; the TCRdb call, TRBD1, lacks DNA for checking. Germline loops: CDR1 LGHNA, CDR2 YSLEER. This CDR3 comprises 14 residues. The CDR3 loop is CASSPGQGDYGYTF.

The rearrangement joins TRBV6-5 to TRBJ2-7. The CDR3 runs 12 residues. CDR1 MNHEY and CDR2 SVGAGI come from the germline V gene. CDR3 region: CASSPYRNEQYF.

J is TRBJ1-1 and V is TRBV5-1; checking the TCRdb D call of TRBD1 is not possible without DNA. From germline, CDR1 is SGHRS and CDR2 YFSETQ. There are 13 residues in the CDR3. The chain's CDR3 is CASSMTGGFEAFF.

This sequence joins TRBV28 and TRBJ1-2; there is no DNA to check the TCRdb D call of TRBD1. CDR3 size: 14 residues. The germline V gene encodes CDR1 MDHEN and CDR2 SYDVKM. The CDR3 sequence: CASSLARGLYGYTF.

By frequency, this clonotype registers medium-sized. This rearrangement joins TRBV28 to TRBJ1-5; TCRdb returns TRBD1, unconfirmable since there is no DNA. Germline CDR1 and CDR2: MDHEN and SYDVKM. This CDR3 has 15 amino acids. The CDR3 sequence: CASSFVGASNQPQHF. Using reference TRBV28 and TRBJ1-5 for the parts outside the CDR3, the full variable domain is DVKVTQSSRYLVKRTGEKVFLECVQDMDHENMFWYRQDPGLGLRLIYFSYDVKMKEKGDIPEGYSVSREKKERFSLILESASTNQTSMYLCASSFVGASNQPQHFGDGTRLSIL.

The chain uses TRBV20-1 and TRBJ2-3; the D call of TRBD1 rests on TCRdb alone, since no DNA is present to check it. The CDR3 is made up of 17 amino acids. Germline V gives CDR1 DFQATT, CDR2 SNEGSKA (reference sequence). The CDR3 region is CSARDLRTGGRLDTQYF.

J is TRBJ2-7 and V is TRBV24-1; the D call of TRBD1 rests on TCRdb alone, since no DNA is present to check it. Germline CDR1 reads KGHDR; CDR2 reads SFDVKD. CDR3 length: 16 amino acids. The CDR3 here is CATSGAPGQGSYEQYF.